This is a list of T cell receptor beta chains from one sample in a study of T cell responses to AZD1222 COVID-19 vaccine. The table came from immunoSEQ multiplex PCR; TCRdb's copy has only in-frame clones and leaves some out. The sample records about 270,000 clones, about 94% being singletons. The sample here was peripheral blood, taken 28 days after the second AZD1222 dose. Every receptor here comes from an adult who received the AZD1222 COVID-19 vaccine. The CDR3 runs from the conserved cysteine through the conserved F or W. The order of the fields is V gene, J gene, clone size, D gene, CDR3 protein, CDR3 DNA. The D gene is left open where the match is weak. Some rows mark clone size as missing; the rest say once, few, many or name a class of expanded clone.

TRBV28	TRBJ1-2	-	-	CASNLGGNYGYTF	TGTGCCAGCAATCTCGGGGGGAACTATGGCTACACCTTC
TRBV6-6	TRBJ1-2	-	TRBD1	CASSLRTGGYGYTF	TGTGCCAGCAGCCTCCGGACAGGGGGCTATGGCTACACCTTC
TRBV4-1	TRBJ2-7	once	-	CASSQGGLSSYEQYF	TGCGCCAGCAGCCAAGGGGGTCTGAGCTCCTACGAGCAGTACTTC
TRBV15	TRBJ1-2	-	-	CATSRDLISGGGYTF	TGTGCCACCAGCAGAGATCTGATCTCGGGCGGGGGCTACACCTTC
TRBV27	TRBJ2-1	once	-	CASTASGNEQFF	TGTGCCAGCACCGCATCGGGCAATGAGCAGTTCTTC
TRBV5-6	TRBJ2-2	-	-	CASSLMGRNSAGELFF	TGTGCCAGCAGCTTGATGGGCAGGAATTCGGCCGGGGAGCTGTTTTTT
TRBV7-2	TRBJ2-7	-	TRBD1	CASSPRQGPPAYF	TGTGCCAGCAGCCCCCGACAGGGCCCTCCCGCGTACTTC
TRBV30	TRBJ2-3	-	-	CAWSRTVSSTDTQYF	TGTGCCTGGAGTCGGACGGTCTCTAGCACAGATACGCAGTATTTT
TRBV2	TRBJ2-3	-	TRBD2	CSTSVVSDTQYF	TGCTCAACTAGCGTAGTTTCCGATACGCAGTATTTT
TRBV7-3	TRBJ2-1	-	TRBD2	CASSAAEVAGGNEQFF	TGTGCCAGCAGCGCTGCGGAGGTAGCGGGAGGGAATGAGCAGTTCTTC
TRBV10-3	TRBJ1-4	-	TRBD1	CAISGQHNEKLFF	TGTGCCATCTCGGGACAGCATAATGAAAAACTGTTTTTT
TRBV12-3/TRBV12-4	TRBJ1-4	-	-	CASSPAQGEKLFF	TGTGCCAGCAGTCCCGCCCAAGGTGAAAAACTGTTTTTT
TRBV29-1	TRBJ2-4	-	-	CSVETGNEVKNIQYF	TGCAGCGTTGAGACCGGGAATGAGGTCAAAAACATTCAGTACTTC
TRBV7-9	TRBJ2-7	-	TRBD1	CASSSTGGSGEQYF	TGTGCCAGCAGCTCGACAGGGGGAAGTGGAGAGCAGTACTTC
TRBV5-1	TRBJ1-2	-	-	CASSPRAGSNNYGYTF	TGCGCCAGCAGCCCCCGTGCCGGATCTAATAACTATGGCTACACCTTC
TRBV5-1	TRBJ1-5	-	TRBD1	CASSLGTGTAGNQPQHF	TGCGCCAGCAGCTTGGGGACAGGGACAGCCGGCAATCAGCCCCAGCATTTT
TRBV28	TRBJ1-4	-	TRBD1	CASSPGDRGTEKLFF	TGTGCCAGCAGTCCAGGGGACAGGGGGACCGAAAAACTGTTTTTT
TRBV9	TRBJ2-7	-	-	CASSTLQGSVIDEQYF	TGTGCCAGCAGCACACTACAGGGCTCGGTTATCGACGAGCAGTACTTC
TRBV6-6	TRBJ2-7	-	TRBD1	CASSKYRDSAYEQYF	TGTGCCAGCAGCAAATACCGGGACAGTGCCTACGAGCAGTACTTC
TRBV3-1/TRBV3-2	TRBJ2-7	-	-	CASSQGTLVGEQYF	TGTGCCAGCAGCCAAGGGACTCTAGTCGGGGAGCAGTACTTC
TRBV28	TRBJ2-7	-	-	CASSIRTRGQYF	TGTGCCAGCAGTATACGTACCCGAGGGCAGTACTTC
TRBV9	TRBJ2-1	-	-	CASSVRAGGGEQFF	TGTGCCAGCAGCGTTAGAGCTGGGGGCGGTGAGCAGTTCTTC
TRBV19	TRBJ2-1	-	-	CASRTAGEQFF	TGTGCCAGCAGGACCGCGGGTGAGCAGTTCTTC
TRBV6-5	TRBJ2-7	-	-	CASRWDGRRDEQYF	TGTGCCAGCAGATGGGACGGGAGAAGGGACGAGCAGTACTTC
TRBV5-6	TRBJ2-3	-	-	CASSPPEGGIADTQYF	TGTGCCAGCAGCCCCCCCGAAGGGGGTATCGCAGATACGCAGTATTTT
TRBV18	TRBJ2-6	-	-	CATDSGGANVLTF	TGTGCCACCGATTCTGGGGGGGCCAACGTCCTGACTTTC
TRBV27	TRBJ2-7	-	TRBD1	CAIIRGRNAYEQYF	TGTGCCATCATCAGGGGGCGGAACGCTTACGAGCAGTACTTC
TRBV29-1	TRBJ2-3	once	TRBD1	CSVRHWTGDESTDTQYF	TGCAGCGTCAGACACTGGACAGGGGATGAGAGCACAGATACGCAGTATTTT
TRBV7-2	TRBJ1-2	once	-	CASSFLHRADGYTF	TGTGCCAGCAGCTTCCTGCACAGGGCTGATGGCTACACCTTC
TRBV18	TRBJ2-4	-	TRBD2	CASSPPRDPRTDPGGLAKNIQYF	TGTGCCAGCTCACCACCCCGCGACCCACGAACTGACCCGGGGGGGCTAGCCAAAAACATTCAGTACTTC
TRBV2	TRBJ1-2	-	TRBD1	CASSVGQGAFNYGYTF	TGTGCCAGCAGTGTTGGACAGGGGGCTTTTAACTATGGCTACACCTTC
TRBV12-5	TRBJ2-1	-	TRBD1	CASGHQGANEQFF	TGTGCTAGTGGTCACCAGGGGGCCAATGAGCAGTTCTTC
TRBV7-6	TRBJ2-7	-	-	CASSLGQMTDYEQYF	TGTGCCAGCAGCCTAGGACAAATGACTGATTACGAGCAGTACTTC
TRBV2	TRBJ1-2	-	-	CASSFRDGNYGYTF	TGTGCCAGCAGCTTCCGGGACGGTAACTATGGCTACACCTTC
TRBV15	TRBJ1-2	-	TRBD1	CATSRTGVNYGYTF	TGTGCCACCAGCCGGACAGGGGTGAACTATGGCTACACCTTC
TRBV5-6	TRBJ2-5	-	-	CASSIGETQYF	TGTGCCAGCAGCATAGGCGAGACCCAGTACTTC
TRBV5-4	TRBJ2-7	-	-	CASSLDPVTSSEQYF	TGTGCCAGCAGCTTGGACCCAGTGACTAGTTCTGAGCAGTACTTC
TRBV5-6	TRBJ1-1	-	-	CASSFGRDTEAFF	TGTGCCAGCAGCTTCGGCCGAGACACTGAAGCTTTCTTT
TRBV4-2	TRBJ2-5	-	-	CASSQWQPQETQYF	TGTGCCAGCAGCCAATGGCAGCCCCAAGAGACCCAGTACTTC
TRBV6-2/TRBV6-3	TRBJ1-5	-	-	CASSANRAHHQPQHF	TGTGCCAGCAGTGCCAACAGGGCCCATCATCAGCCCCAGCATTTT
TRBV7-2	TRBJ2-5	-	-	CASSLGVVGETQYF	TGTGCCAGCAGCTTAGGCGTGGTGGGAGAGACCCAGTACTTC
TRBV18	TRBJ2-3	-	-	CASSPNVQGADTQYF	TGTGCCAGCTCACCTAACGTCCAGGGTGCAGATACGCAGTATTTT
TRBV3-1/TRBV3-2	TRBJ1-3	-	-	CASRFQQGNTIYF	TGTGCCAGCCGATTTCAACAGGGAAACACCATATATTTT